This TCR beta chain stems from a study of CD8 T cells in ankylosing spondylitis (dated by TCRdb to about 2017). Concerning the study at large: The study set out to find disease-linked TCR variants by profiling T cell receptor beta repertoires in ankylosing spondylitis patients and healthy donors. The whole study cohort included under 140 healthy donors and 25 ankylosing spondylitis patients. Peripheral blood samples were taken, and synovial fluid was additionally collected from ankylosing spondylitis patients.

TCRdb records Illumina HiSeq 2500 as the sequencer. Quantitative 5'-RACE with molecular barcodes was used to prepare TCR beta libraries. On the authors' methods: To identify disease-linked TCR variants, a new computational method was used, one built on a probabilistic model of VDJ rearrangement. TCRdb trimmed public reads at Q25 via fastp, called clones via MiXCR and kept in-frame beta chains. Rows merge per CDR3 protein into single entries with the most common DNA and genes. The authors' filters were not applied to this entry. The sample data list 500,000 to 650,000 distinct CDR3 sequences, and approximately 5.3% of these were observed just once. Jointly, the top ten make up approximately 3.5% of the sample. Here V drops 6 bases and J drops 2 bases, and the junction holds 6 bases not matched to any gene. The CDR3 holds 15 amino acids from the cysteine to the phenylalanine. Only the CDR3 DNA is retained, 45 bases long and in frame from the first base. CDR1 MRHNA and CDR2 SNTAGT were looked up in the germline V gene.

The sample holds many counts of this clonotype. This receptor's antigen is unknown. The record has no base qualities; no much larger clone is one base away. Beyond this particular receptor, the publication reports: The disease-linked clones had a CD8+ phenotype and were found at relatively low frequencies in peripheral blood. Blood from ankylosing spondylitis patients appeared to be characterized by a TCR beta motif composed of several highly homologous amino acid variants. The disease-linked clones were reported as significantly enriched in matched synovial fluid samples from ankylosing spondylitis patients. Some motif variants had previously been reported in the synovial fluid and blood of reactive arthritis patients, which suggests shared mechanisms of disease initiation.

This sequence was found in a male donor with ankylosing spondylitis. The sample consisted of blood, either unsorted or a sorted T cell fraction (not recorded which). Here the chain combines TRBV6-4 and TRBJ2-5, and 10 bases in between align with TRBD2. CDR3 protein: CASSASGGAQETQYF. The DNA reads as follows: TGTGCCAGCAGCGCTAGCGGGGGAGCGCAAGAGACCCAGTACTTC.